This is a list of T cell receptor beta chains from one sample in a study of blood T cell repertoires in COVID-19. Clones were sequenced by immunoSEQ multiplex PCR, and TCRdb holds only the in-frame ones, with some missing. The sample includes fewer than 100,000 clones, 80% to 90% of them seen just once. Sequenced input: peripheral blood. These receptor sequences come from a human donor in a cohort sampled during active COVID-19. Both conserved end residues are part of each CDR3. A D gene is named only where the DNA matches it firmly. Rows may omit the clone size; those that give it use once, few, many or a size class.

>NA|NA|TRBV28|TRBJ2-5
CASSTGLGETQYF
TGTGCCAGCAGTACCGGACTGGGAGAGACCCAGTACTTC
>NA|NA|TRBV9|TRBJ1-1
CASSPQGTYTEAFF
TGTGCCAGCAGCCCACAGGGAACCTACACTGAAGCTTTCTTT
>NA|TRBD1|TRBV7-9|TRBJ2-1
CASSPSGQLNNEQFF
TGTGCCAGCAGCCCCTCGGGACAGTTAAACAATGAGCAGTTCTTC
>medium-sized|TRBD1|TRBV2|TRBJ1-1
CASCRGPTEAFF
TGTGCCAGCTGCAGGGGGCCCACTGAAGCTTTCTTT
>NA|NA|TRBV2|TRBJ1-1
CASSDQGRMAEAFF
TGTGCCAGCAGTGATCAGGGGCGCATGGCTGAAGCTTTCTTT
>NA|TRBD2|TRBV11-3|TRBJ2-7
CASSSKREGRYEQYF
TGTGCCAGCAGCTCAAAGCGGGAGGGCCGCTACGAGCAGTACTTC
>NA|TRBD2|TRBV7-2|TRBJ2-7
CASSRLAGGSSYEQYF
TGTGCCAGCAGTCGACTAGCGGGAGGATCGTCCTACGAGCAGTACTTC
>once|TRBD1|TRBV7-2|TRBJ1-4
CASSTGPGQGLFF
TGTGCCAGCTCAACCGGTCCAGGACAGGGACTGTTTTTT
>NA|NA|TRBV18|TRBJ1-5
CASSLEQAQPQHF
TGTGCCAGCTCACTCGAACAGGCTCAGCCCCAGCATTTT
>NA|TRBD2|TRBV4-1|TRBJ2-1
CASSQVAGRHAYNEQFF
TGCGCCAGCAGCCAAGTGGCCGGGAGGCATGCCTACAATGAGCAGTTCTTC
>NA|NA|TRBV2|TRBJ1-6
CASSEGRDSPLHF
TGTGCCAGCAGTGAAGGACGGGATTCACCCCTCCACTTT
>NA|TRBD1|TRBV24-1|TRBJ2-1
CATSDPTRTGGNEQFF
TGTGCCACCAGTGATCCGACCCGGACAGGGGGCAATGAGCAGTTCTTC
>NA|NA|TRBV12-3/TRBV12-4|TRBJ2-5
CASSPGPPETQYF
TGTGCCAGCAGCCCTGGCCCCCCAGAGACCCAGTACTTC
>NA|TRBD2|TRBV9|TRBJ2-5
CASSEASGSQETQYF
TGTGCCAGCAGCGAGGCTAGCGGGAGCCAAGAGACCCAGTACTTC
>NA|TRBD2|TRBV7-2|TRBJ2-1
CASRPGGLAREQFF
TGTGCCAGCCGACCAGGCGGACTAGCTCGTGAGCAGTTCTTC
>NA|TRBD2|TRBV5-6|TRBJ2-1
CASSPGLAVGPGYNEQFF
TGTGCCAGCAGCCCGGGACTAGCGGTGGGGCCAGGGTACAATGAGCAGTTCTTC
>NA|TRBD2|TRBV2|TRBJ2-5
CASSERFLAGGTQETQYF
TGTGCCAGCAGTGAAAGGTTTCTAGCGGGGGGAACCCAAGAGACCCAGTACTTC
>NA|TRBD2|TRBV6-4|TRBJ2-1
CASSVGTSNLRFF
TGTGCCAGCAGTGTCGGGACTAGCAATTTGCGGTTCTTC
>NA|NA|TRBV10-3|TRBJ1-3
CAITTGQSLSGNTIYF
TGTGCCATCACTACCGGACAGTCGCTCTCTGGAAACACCATATATTTT
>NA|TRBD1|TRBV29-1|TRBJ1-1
CSVLTGRNTEAFF
TGCAGCGTGCTGACAGGGCGGAACACTGAAGCTTTCTTT
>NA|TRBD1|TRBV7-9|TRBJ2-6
CASSEDRAPLSGANVLTF
TGTGCCAGCAGTGAGGACAGGGCTCCTCTCTCTGGGGCCAACGTCCTGACTTTC
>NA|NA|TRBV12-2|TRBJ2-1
CASRLVTSGTVNEQFF
TGTGCAAGTCGCTTAGTAACTAGCGGGACCGTCAATGAGCAGTTCTTC
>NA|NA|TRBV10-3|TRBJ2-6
CAISAGAGANVLTF
TGTGCCATCAGTGCCGGGGCTGGGGCCAACGTCCTGACTTTC
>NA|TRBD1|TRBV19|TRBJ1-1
CASSPTPRGTGGLMNTEAFF
TGTGCCAGTAGTCCTACTCCACGGGGGACAGGGGGCCTCATGAACACTGAAGCTTTCTTT
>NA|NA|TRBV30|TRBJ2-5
CAWSSVETQYF
TGTGCCTGGAGTTCGGTTGAGACCCAGTACTTC
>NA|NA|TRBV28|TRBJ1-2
CASSSLYYGYTF
TGTGCCAGCAGTTCCCTGTACTATGGCTACACCTTC
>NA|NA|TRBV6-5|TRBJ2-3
CASKGEPSTDTQYF
TGTGCCAGCAAGGGGGAGCCGAGTACAGATACGCAGTATTTT
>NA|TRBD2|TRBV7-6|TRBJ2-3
CASSLRGGTTDTQYF
TGTGCCAGCAGCCTTCGGGGGGGGACCACAGATACGCAGTATTTT
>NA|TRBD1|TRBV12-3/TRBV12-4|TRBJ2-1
CASSRTGEQFF
TGTGCCAGCAGTAGGACAGGAGAGCAGTTCTTC
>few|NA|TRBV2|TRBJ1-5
CASSYQFFQPQHF
TGTGCCAGCAGTTACCAGTTTTTTCAGCCCCAGCATTTT
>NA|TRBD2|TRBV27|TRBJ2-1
CASSLYGEGGLRGQFF
TGTGCCAGCAGTTTATACGGGGAGGGCGGTTTAAGGGGGCAGTTCTTC
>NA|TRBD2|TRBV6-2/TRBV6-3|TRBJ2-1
CASSDIAGGARSYNEQFF
TGTGCCAGCAGTGATATAGCGGGGGGGGCCCGCTCCTACAATGAGCAGTTCTTC
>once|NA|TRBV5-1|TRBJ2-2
CASSPLSGEGAGELFF
TGCGCCAGCAGTCCTCTATCGGGGGAAGGAGCCGGGGAGCTGTTTTTT
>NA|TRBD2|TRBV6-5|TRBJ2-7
CASSLREGGYEQYF
TGTGCCAGCAGTCTGCGGGAGGGGGGTTACGAGCAGTACTTC
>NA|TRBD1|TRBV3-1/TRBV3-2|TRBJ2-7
CASSPGTGPYEQYF
TGTGCCAGCAGCCCCGGGACAGGGCCCTACGAGCAGTACTTC
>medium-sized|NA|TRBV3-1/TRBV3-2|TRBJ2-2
CASSQGQTYTGELFF
TGTGCCAGCAGCCAAGGGCAGACATACACCGGGGAGCTGTTTTTT
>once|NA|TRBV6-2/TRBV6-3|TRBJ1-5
CASSSDRNQPQHF
TGTGCCAGCAGCAGCGACAGGAATCAGCCCCAGCATTTT